The 4 T cell receptor beta chains below all came from one sample that was sequenced in a study of blood T cell repertoires in COVID-19 (dated by TCRdb to the early 2020s). To prepare the library, the immunoSEQ multiplex PCR assay was applied. In TCRdb, the immuneACCESS table is reduced to in-frame sequences with V and J assigned. These tables do not hold every clone; where another copy was compared, an unresolved V gene accounts for under half, and the others remain unexplained. The sample table contains around 150,000 clones; only one count was recorded for about 86% of them. The ten largest clonotypes hold more than 5.5% of the sample. The sequenced sample was PBMCs or T cells enriched from blood (not recorded which). Receptor source: a man between 45 and 60 years old who had recovered from COVID-19.

This rearrangement joins TRBV18 to TRBJ2-1; TRBD2 agrees at 9 bases. The CDR3 extends over 16 amino acids. J gave up 4 bases and V 3 bases, and 7 bases lay outside the gene matches. The germline gives CDR1 KGHSH, CDR2 LQKENI. CDR3 bases: TGTGCCAGCTCACCCCTGGGAGCGGGGGGTTACAATGAGCAGTTCTTC. Translation gives CASSPLGAGGYNEQFF.

V gene TRBV25-1 combines with J gene TRBJ2-7; a possible D gene is TRBD2 (6 bases). Germline V gives CDR1 MGHDK, CDR2 SYGVNS. V gave up 1 base and J gave up 4 bases, with 14 bases separating them. There are 15 residues in the CDR3. The CDR3 here is CASSESEGDFYEQYF. The CDR3 DNA follows: TGTGCCAGCAGTGAATCGGAGGGAGACTTTTACGAGCAGTACTTC.

The chain joins TRBV7-2 to TRBJ2-2, with a tentative D call TRBD1 (5 bases). V dropped 5 bases and J dropped 4 bases, with 23 bases sitting between them. The CDR3 is made up of 18 amino acids. Per the germline V gene, CDR1 is SGHTA and CDR2 is FQGNSA. The DNA of the CDR3 is TGTGCCAGCAGCCCGGCGCCTCCCTACGGACAATTCACCGGGGAGCTGTTTTTT. This encodes CASSPAPPYGQFTGELFF.

This clone has only one observation. V is TRBV1 and J is TRBJ2-6; the D segment call TRBD2 is taken from the table without a DNA check. TRBV1 is reported as a pseudogene. The CDR3 loop spans 18 amino acids. This CDR3 reads CTSRPGSLCQSRTNVLTF. The CDR3 bases are TGCACCAGCAGACCTGGGAGTTTGTGCCAAAGTCGGACCAACGTCCTGACTTTC.